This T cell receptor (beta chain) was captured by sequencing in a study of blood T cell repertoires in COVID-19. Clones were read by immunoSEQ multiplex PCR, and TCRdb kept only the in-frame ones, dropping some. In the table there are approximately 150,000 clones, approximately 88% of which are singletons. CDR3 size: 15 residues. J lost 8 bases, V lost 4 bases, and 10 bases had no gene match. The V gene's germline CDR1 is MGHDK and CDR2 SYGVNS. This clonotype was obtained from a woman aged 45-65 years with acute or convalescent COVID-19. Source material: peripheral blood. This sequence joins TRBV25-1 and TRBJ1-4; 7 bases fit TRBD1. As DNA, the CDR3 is TGTGCCAGCAGTGGGGTTCAGGGGGATAAGGAAAAACTGTTTTTT. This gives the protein CASSGVQGDKEKLFF.